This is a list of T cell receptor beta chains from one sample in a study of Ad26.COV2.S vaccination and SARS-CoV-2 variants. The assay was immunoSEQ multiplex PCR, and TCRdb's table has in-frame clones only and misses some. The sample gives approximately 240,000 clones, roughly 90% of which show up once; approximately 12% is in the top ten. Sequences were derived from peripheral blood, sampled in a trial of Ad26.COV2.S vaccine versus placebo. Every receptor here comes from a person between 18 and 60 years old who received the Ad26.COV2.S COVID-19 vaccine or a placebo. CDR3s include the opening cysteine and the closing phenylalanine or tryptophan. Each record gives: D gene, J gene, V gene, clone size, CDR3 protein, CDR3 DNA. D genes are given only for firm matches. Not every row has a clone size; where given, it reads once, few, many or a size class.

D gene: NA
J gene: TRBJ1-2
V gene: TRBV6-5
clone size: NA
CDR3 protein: CASSYSTRRVGYTF
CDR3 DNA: TGTGCCAGCAGTTACTCGACTCGCAGGGTTGGCTACACCTTC

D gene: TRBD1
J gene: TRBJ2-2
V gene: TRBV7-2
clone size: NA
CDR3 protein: CASTGQGARTGELFF
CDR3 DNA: TGTGCCAGCACCGGACAGGGGGCGCGCACCGGGGAGCTGTTTTTT

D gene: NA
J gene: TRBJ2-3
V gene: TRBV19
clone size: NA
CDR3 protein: CATSRGLHRDTQYF
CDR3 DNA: TGTGCCACCTCTAGGGGCCTTCACAGGGATACGCAGTATTTT

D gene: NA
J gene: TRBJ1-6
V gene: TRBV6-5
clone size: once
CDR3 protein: CASTPTRDSGSPLHF
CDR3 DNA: TGTGCCAGCACACCAACCAGGGATTCAGGTTCACCCCTCCACTTT

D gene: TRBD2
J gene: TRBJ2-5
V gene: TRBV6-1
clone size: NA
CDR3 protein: CASSELAGGEETQYF
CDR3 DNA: TGTGCCAGCAGTGAACTAGCGGGGGGGGAAGAGACCCAGTACTTC

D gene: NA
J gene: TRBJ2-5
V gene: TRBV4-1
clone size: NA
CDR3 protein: CASSQESRGVGETQYF
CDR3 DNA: TGCGCCAGCAGCCAAGAATCGAGGGGAGTCGGGGAGACCCAGTACTTC

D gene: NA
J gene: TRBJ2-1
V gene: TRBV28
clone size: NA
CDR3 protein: CASSWGGLSYNEQFF
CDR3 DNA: TGTGCCAGCAGTTGGGGAGGACTTTCATACAATGAGCAGTTCTTC

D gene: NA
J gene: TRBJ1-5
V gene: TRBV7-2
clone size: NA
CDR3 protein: CASSFSSLYGNQPQHF
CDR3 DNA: TGTGCCAGCAGCTTCTCGAGTCTCTATGGCAATCAGCCCCAGCATTTT

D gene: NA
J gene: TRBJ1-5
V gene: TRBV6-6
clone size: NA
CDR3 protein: CASSQTETQPQHF
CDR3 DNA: TGTGCCAGCAGTCAGACCGAGACCCAGCCCCAGCATTTT

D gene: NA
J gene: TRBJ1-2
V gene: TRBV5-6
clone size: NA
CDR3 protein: CASSSSGTNYGYTF
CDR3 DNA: TGTGCCAGCAGCTCCTCAGGGACTAACTATGGCTACACCTTC

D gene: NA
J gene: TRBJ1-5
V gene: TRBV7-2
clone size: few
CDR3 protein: CASSLGAQSNQPQHF
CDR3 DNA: TGTGCCAGCAGCTTAGGGGCACAAAGCAATCAGCCCCAGCATTTT

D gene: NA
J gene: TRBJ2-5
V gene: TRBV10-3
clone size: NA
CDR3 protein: CAISDEYPRVTQYF
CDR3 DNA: TGTGCCATCAGTGACGAGTACCCAAGAGTGACCCAGTACTTC

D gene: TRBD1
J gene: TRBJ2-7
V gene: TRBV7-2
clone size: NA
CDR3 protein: CASSRGLDRAIWGYEQYF
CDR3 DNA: TGTGCCAGCAGCCGGGGCCTGGACAGGGCAATTTGGGGATACGAGCAGTACTTC

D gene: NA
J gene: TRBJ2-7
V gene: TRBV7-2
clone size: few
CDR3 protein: CASSPRWGSNYEQYF
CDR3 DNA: TGTGCCAGCAGCCCCCGATGGGGGAGCAACTACGAGCAGTACTTC

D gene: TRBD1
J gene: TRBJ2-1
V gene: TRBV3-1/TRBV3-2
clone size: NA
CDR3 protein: CASSRWTGTGGSDEQFF
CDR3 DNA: TGTGCCAGCAGCCGATGGACAGGGACAGGGGGCAGCGATGAGCAGTTCTTC

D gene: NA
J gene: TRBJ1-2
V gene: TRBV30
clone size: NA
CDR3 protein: CAWSPTGKRGYTF
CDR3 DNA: TGTGCCTGGAGCCCGACGGGAAAACGTGGCTACACCTTC

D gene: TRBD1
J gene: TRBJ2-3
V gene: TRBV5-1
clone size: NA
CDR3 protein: CASSRTGGSEDTQYF
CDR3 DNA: TGCGCCAGCAGCAGGACAGGGGGCTCGGAAGATACGCAGTATTTT

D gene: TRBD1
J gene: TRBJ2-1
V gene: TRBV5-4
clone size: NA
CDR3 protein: CASSLGGRGYNEQFF
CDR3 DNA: TGTGCCAGCAGCTTGGGGGGCAGGGGGTACAATGAGCAGTTCTTC

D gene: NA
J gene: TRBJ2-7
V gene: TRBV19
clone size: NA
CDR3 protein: CASSRHLSYEQYF
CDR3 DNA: TGTGCCAGTAGCAGACACTTATCCTACGAGCAGTACTTC

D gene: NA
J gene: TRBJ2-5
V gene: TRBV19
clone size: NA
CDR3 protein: CASTPTGQETQYF
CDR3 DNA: TGTGCCAGTACTCCTACAGGCCAAGAGACCCAGTACTTC

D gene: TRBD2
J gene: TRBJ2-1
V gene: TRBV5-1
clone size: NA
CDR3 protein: CASSSGTSGNPSYNEQFF
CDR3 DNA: TGCGCCAGCAGCTCCGGGACTAGCGGGAACCCCTCCTACAATGAGCAGTTCTTC

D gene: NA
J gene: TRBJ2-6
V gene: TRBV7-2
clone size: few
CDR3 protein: CASSFDSGANVLTF
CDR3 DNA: TGTGCCAGCAGCTTCGATTCTGGGGCCAACGTCCTGACTTTC

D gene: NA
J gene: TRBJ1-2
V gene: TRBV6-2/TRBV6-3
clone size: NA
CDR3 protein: CASSPGARTDSYTF
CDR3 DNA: TGTGCCAGCAGCCCCGGAGCCCGGACAGATAGTTACACCTTC

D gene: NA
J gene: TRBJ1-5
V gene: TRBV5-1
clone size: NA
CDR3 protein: CASSLIGVHQPQHF
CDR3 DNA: TGCGCCAGCAGCTTGATTGGGGTACATCAGCCCCAGCATTTT

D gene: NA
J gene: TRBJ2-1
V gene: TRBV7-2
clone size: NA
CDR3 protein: CASSLGAPSYNEQFF
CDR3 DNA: TGTGCCAGCAGCTTAGGGGCCCCTAGCTACAATGAGCAGTTCTTC

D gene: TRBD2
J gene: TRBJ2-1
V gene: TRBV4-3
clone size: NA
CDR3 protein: CASSRRTSGNNEQFF
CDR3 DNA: TGCGCCAGCAGCCGACGGACTAGCGGCAACAATGAGCAGTTCTTC

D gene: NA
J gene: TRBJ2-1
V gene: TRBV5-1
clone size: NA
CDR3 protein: CASSWAVGEQFF
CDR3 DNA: TGCGCCAGCAGCTGGGCCGTTGGAGAGCAGTTCTTC

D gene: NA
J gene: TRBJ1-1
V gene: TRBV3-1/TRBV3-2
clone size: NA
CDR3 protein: CASSQPGSVTEAFF
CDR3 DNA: TGTGCCAGCAGCCAACCGGGGTCCGTGACTGAAGCTTTCTTT

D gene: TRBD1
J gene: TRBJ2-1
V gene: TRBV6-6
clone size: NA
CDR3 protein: CASSLNRGSYNEQFF
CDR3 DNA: TGTGCCAGCAGCCTCAACAGGGGCTCCTACAATGAGCAGTTCTTC

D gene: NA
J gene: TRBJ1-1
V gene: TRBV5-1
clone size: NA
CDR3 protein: CASSFRMGNTEAFF
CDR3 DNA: TGCGCCAGCAGTTTCCGTATGGGAAACACTGAAGCTTTCTTT

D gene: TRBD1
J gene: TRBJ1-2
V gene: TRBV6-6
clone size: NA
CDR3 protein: CASSTRDRVSNYGYTF
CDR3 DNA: TGTGCCAGCAGCACCCGGGACAGGGTTTCGAACTATGGCTACACCTTC

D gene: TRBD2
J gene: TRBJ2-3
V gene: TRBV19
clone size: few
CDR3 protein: CASSSGLRTDTQYF
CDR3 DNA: TGTGCCAGTAGTTCGGGACTACGCACAGATACGCAGTATTTT

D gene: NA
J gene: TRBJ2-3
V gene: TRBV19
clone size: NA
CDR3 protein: CASSIHGDTQYF
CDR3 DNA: TGTGCCAGTAGTATCCACGGAGATACGCAGTATTTT

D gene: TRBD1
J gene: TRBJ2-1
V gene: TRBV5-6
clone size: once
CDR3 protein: CASSRKLWDRKNEQFF
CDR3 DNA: TGTGCCAGCAGCAGAAAACTCTGGGACAGAAAGAATGAGCAGTTCTTC

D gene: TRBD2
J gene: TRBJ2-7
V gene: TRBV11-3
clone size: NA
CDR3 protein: CASSPGLAGSYEQYF
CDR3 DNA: TGTGCCAGCAGCCCCGGTTTAGCGGGATCCTACGAGCAGTACTTC

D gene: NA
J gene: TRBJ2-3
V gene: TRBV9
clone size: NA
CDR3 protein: CASSGSVGGGPGDTQYF
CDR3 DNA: TGTGCCAGCAGTGGGTCGGTAGGGGGAGGGCCGGGAGATACGCAGTATTTT

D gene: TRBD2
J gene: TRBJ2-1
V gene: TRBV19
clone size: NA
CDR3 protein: CASLGSGRAGNEQFF
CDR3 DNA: TGTGCCAGCCTTGGGAGCGGGAGGGCCGGGAATGAGCAGTTCTTC

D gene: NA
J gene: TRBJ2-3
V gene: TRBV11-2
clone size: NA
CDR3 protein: CASSLDRRADTQYF
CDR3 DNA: TGTGCCAGCAGCTTAGATCGCAGGGCAGATACGCAGTATTTT

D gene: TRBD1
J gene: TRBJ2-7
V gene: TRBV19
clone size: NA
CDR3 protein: CASSSGQVSYEQYF
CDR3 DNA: TGTGCCAGTAGTTCCGGACAGGTCTCCTACGAGCAGTACTTC

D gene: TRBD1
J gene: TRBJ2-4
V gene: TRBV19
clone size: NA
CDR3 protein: CASSARDRESIEAKNIQYF
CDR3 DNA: TGTGCCAGTAGTGCCCGGGACAGGGAGTCCATAGAGGCCAAAAACATTCAGTACTTC

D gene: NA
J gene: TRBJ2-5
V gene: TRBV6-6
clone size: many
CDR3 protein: CASRPNPGNQETQYF
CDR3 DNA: TGTGCCAGCAGACCAAACCCGGGGAACCAAGAGACCCAGTACTTC

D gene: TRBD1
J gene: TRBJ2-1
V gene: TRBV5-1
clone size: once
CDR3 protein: CASSHRDRGPYNEQFF
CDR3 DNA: TGCGCCAGCAGCCACCGGGACAGGGGCCCTTACAATGAGCAGTTCTTC

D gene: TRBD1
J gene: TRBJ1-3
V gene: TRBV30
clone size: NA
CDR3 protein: CAWGDRAFSGNTIYF
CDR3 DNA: TGTGCCTGGGGGGACAGGGCCTTCTCTGGAAACACCATATATTTT

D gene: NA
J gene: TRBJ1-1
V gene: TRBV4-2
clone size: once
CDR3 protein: CASSQAWGVGTEAFF
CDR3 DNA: TGTGCCAGCAGCCAAGCTTGGGGGGTTGGCACTGAAGCTTTCTTT

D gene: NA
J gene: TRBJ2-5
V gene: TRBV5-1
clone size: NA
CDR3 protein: CASSVQWMGRETQYF
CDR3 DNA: TGCGCCAGCAGCGTACAATGGATGGGGAGGGAGACCCAGTACTTC

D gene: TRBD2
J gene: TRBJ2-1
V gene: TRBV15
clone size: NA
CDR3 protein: CATSRELAGGLNEQFF
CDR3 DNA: TGTGCCACCAGCAGAGAACTAGCGGGGGGGCTCAATGAGCAGTTCTTC

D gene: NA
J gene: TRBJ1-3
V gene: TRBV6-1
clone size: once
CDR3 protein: CASTPGYPGNTIYF
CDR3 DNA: TGTGCCAGCACCCCTGGTTACCCTGGAAACACCATATATTTT

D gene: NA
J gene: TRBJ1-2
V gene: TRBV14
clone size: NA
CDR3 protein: CASSQAGTVYGYTF
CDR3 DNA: TGTGCCAGCAGCCAGGCCGGGACGGTCTATGGCTACACCTTC

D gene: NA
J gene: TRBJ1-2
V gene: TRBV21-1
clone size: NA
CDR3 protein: CASPRKGRYGYTF
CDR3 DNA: TGTGCCAGCCCAAGGAAGGGTCGCTATGGCTACACCTTC

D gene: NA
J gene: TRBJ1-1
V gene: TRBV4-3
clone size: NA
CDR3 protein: CASSQGGGMNTEAFF
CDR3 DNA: TGCGCCAGCAGTCAAGGGGGGGGCATGAACACTGAAGCTTTCTTT

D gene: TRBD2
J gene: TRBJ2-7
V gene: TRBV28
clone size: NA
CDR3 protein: CASSLFPLAGGPYEQYF
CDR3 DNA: TGTGCCAGCAGTTTATTCCCTTTGGCGGGAGGGCCCTACGAGCAGTACTTC